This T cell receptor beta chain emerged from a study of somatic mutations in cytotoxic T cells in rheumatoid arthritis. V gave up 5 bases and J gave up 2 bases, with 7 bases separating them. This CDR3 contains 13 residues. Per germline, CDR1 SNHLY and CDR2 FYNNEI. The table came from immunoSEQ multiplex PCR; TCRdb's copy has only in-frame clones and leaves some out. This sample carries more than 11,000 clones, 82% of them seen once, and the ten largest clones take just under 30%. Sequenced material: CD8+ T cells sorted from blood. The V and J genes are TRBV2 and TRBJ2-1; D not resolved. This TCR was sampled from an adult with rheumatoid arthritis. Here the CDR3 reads CASSLSPYNEQFF. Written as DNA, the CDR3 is TGTGCCAGCAGTCTGTCCCCCTACAATGAGCAGTTCTTC.